Listed below are T cell receptor beta chains from one sample, sequenced in a study of HIV-infected children after antiretroviral therapy interruption. TCRdb passed the 3' RACE reads through MiXCR, listing each CDR3 protein once. The sample comprises about 83,000 distinct CDR3 sequences, about 7% of which are singletons, and 1% to 1.3% rests with the top ten. The material sequenced was CD45RA+ CD4+ T cells from PBMCs, pooled from several time points, taken from a donor given antiretroviral therapy, either interrupted or continuous. The receptors were sampled from a pool of human donors with HIV. Both conserved end residues are part of each CDR3. A D gene is named only where the DNA matches it firmly. The size of a clone is reported for some rows only, either as once, few or many, or as a class for expanded clones.

size: many
D: TRBD2
J: TRBJ2-3
V: TRBV7-2
CDR3: CASTRAGGHWDTQYF
DNA: TGTGCCAGCACCCGAGCGGGGGGGCATTGGGATACGCAGTATTTT

size: many
D: -
J: TRBJ2-2
V: TRBV7-1
CDR3: CASSSDTGRTGELFF
DNA: TGTGCCAGCAGCTCGGACACAGGGCGAACCGGGGAGCTGTTTTTT

size: many
D: -
J: TRBJ1-1
V: TRBV6-2/TRBV6-3
CDR3: CASSYTDREAFF
DNA: TGTGCCAGCAGTTATACCGACAGGGAAGCTTTCTTT

size: many
D: -
J: TRBJ2-1
V: TRBV20-1
CDR3: CSAIRGSSLSSYNEQFF
DNA: TGCAGTGCGATTAGAGGCTCTTCCCTCAGCTCCTACAATGAGCAGTTCTTC

size: many
D: -
J: TRBJ2-1
V: TRBV20-1
CDR3: CSVVRGQYNEQFF
DNA: TGCAGTGTCGTCCGGGGGCAGTACAATGAGCAGTTCTTC

size: -
D: -
J: TRBJ1-1
V: TRBV19
CDR3: CASSTGGVSGTEAFF
DNA: TGTGCCAGTAGTACCGGAGGGGTTTCAGGCACTGAAGCTTTCTTT

size: many
D: -
J: TRBJ2-7
V: TRBV12-3/TRBV12-4
CDR3: CASSFSAHYEQYF
DNA: TGTGCCAGCAGTTTTAGCGCACACTACGAGCAGTACTTC

size: many
D: TRBD2
J: TRBJ2-3
V: TRBV19
CDR3: CASSILAGVADTQYF
DNA: TGTGCCAGTAGTATTCTAGCGGGAGTGGCAGATACGCAGTATTTT

size: many
D: -
J: TRBJ2-3
V: TRBV12-3/TRBV12-4
CDR3: CASSPRVAPDTQYF
DNA: TGTGCCAGCAGTCCCCGGGTCGCTCCAGATACGCAGTATTTT

size: -
D: -
J: TRBJ2-3
V: TRBV24-1
CDR3: CATSSGADTQYF
DNA: TGTGCCACCAGTTCAGGGGCAGATACGCAGTATTTT

size: -
D: -
J: TRBJ1-2
V: TRBV5-5
CDR3: CASSLDVGLGHGYTF
DNA: TGTGCCAGCAGCTTGGATGTGGGGCTCGGGCATGGCTACACCTTC

size: many
D: TRBD1
J: TRBJ1-5
V: TRBV15
CDR3: CATSRDLPRQGINQPQHF
DNA: TGTGCCACCAGCAGAGATCTCCCGAGACAGGGTATCAATCAGCCCCAGCATTTT

size: -
D: TRBD1
J: TRBJ2-5
V: TRBV19
CDR3: CASSSDREETQYF
DNA: TGTGCCAGTAGTTCGGACAGGGAAGAGACCCAGTACTTC

size: many
D: -
J: TRBJ2-1
V: TRBV5-4
CDR3: CASSLRGDGEQFF
DNA: TGTGCCAGCAGCTTAAGGGGGGACGGTGAGCAGTTCTTC